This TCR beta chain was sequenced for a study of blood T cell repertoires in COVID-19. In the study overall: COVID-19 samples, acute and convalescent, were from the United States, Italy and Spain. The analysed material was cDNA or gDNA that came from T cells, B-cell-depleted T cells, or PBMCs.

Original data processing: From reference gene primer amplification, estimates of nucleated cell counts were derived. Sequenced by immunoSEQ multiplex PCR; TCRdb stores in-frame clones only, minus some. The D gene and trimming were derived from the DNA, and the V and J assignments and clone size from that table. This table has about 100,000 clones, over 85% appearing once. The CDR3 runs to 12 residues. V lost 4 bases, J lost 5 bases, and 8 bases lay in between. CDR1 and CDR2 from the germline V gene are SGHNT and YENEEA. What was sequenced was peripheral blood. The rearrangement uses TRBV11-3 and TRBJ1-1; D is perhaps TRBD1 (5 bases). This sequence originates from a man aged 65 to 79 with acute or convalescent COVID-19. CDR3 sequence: CASSSGGTEAFF. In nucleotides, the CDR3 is TGTGCCAGCAGCTCGGGGGGGACTGAAGCTTTCTTT.